One T cell receptor (beta chain) is described in this entry. The data derive from a study of identical twins' blood T cells. Germline loops: CDR1 KGHSH, CDR2 LQKENI. V was trimmed by 5 bases and J by 3 bases, leaving 13 bases between them. The CDR3 has 14 residues. The donors were healthy female monozygous twins, three pairs in total. The three twin pairs were reared together, likely meeting the same infections. Both ends of each TCR cDNA library bore sample-specific barcodes. A single record per CDR3 protein comes from TCRdb applying MiXCR to the 5' RACE reads. Altogether a few hundred thousand distinct CDR3 sequences are present, over 25% being singletons, with the ten largest covering 6.1%.

Sequencing was performed on PBMCs. This receptor was taken from a woman between 18 and 55 years old in good health. This chain connects TRBV18 to TRBJ1-1; TRBD1 is a possible D gene (6 bases). In DNA form, the CDR3 reads TGTGCCAGCTCAGAGTCGTCAGGGGACACTGAAGCTTTCTTT. Amino acid sequence: CASSESSGDTEAFF.